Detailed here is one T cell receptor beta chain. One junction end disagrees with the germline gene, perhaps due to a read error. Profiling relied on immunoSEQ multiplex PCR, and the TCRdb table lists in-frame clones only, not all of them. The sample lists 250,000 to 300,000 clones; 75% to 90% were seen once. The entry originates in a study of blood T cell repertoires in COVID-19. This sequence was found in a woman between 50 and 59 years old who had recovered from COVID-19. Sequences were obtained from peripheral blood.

The CDR3 coding sequence is TGTGCCTGGAGTCCAGAAATCAGAGAGGGACTCAGGTTT. Its translation is CAWSPEIREGLRF. The chain joins TRBV30 to TRBJ1-4; D is perhaps TRBD1 (5 bases). This CDR3 has 13 residues. The germline V gene encodes CDR1 GTSNPN and CDR2 SVGIG (reference sequence).